The present T cell receptor (beta chain) was sequenced within a study of CD8 T cells in Susac syndrome. Study-wide findings and caveats: Only a relatively small number of individuals were included in the TCR sequencing and HLA analysis.

Reverse transcription used about 0.45 to 1 ug RNA and random hexamers. An immunoSEQ multiplex PCR generated amplified TCR beta CDR3 products spanning 54 Vbeta and 13 Jbeta. TCRdb passed the immunoSEQ multiplex PCR reads through MiXCR, listing each CDR3 protein once. This table holds 140,000 or so distinct CDR3 sequences, roughly 95% found once. Of note for this clonotype: What it binds is not known.

Negative isolation yielded CD8+ and CD4+ T cells; FACS enriched TEMRA cells. This clonotype was obtained from a human donor in good health. Sequenced input: CD4+ T cells from PBMCs.

DNA for the CDR3: TGTGCTAGTGGTTCCCCCTTTGGGGGAGCTTGGACAGATACGCAGTATTTT. It codes for CASGSPFGGAWTDTQYF. The V and J genes are TRBV12-5 and TRBJ2-3, with D perhaps TRBD1 or TRBD2 (5 bases each). Germline values: CDR1 LGHNT, CDR2 FRNRAP. Trimming pared 4 bases from V and 3 bases from J, leaving 20 bases between. CDR3 size: 17 residues.